This T cell receptor beta chain was profiled in a study of T cell responses to AZD1222 COVID-19 vaccine. Sequencing used immunoSEQ multiplex PCR; TCRdb keeps in-frame clones, though not all of them. Among around 140,000 clones listed, over 75% were seen once. The CDR3 runs 14 residues. Germline assignment: CDR1 SGHRS and CDR2 YFSETQ. The ends were cut back, 4 bases at V and 10 bases at J, with 17 bases in the middle. The sequence was collected from an adult in good health. Sequences were derived from peripheral blood, sampled on day 0 of AZD1222 vaccination. This chain connects TRBV5-1 to TRBJ1-4; maybe TRBD1 (5 bases). The CDR3 DNA sequence: TGCGCCAGCAGCGTACAGGATACGATGGGAAAACTGTTTTTT. Translating gives CASSVQDTMGKLFF.